What follows are 31 T cell receptor beta chains derived from one specimen sequenced in a study of beta chain features in type 1 diabetes. For these TCRs, the target antigens are not known. Study-level findings and limits: Across all four CD4+ subsets, people with type 1 diabetes showed modestly shorter TCRB CDR3s.

Expressed TCRB transcripts got sequenced, as all isolated RNA was reverse transcribed. Using immunoSEQ multiplex PCR, the repertoire was profiled, and TCRdb retains in-frame clones only, with some absent. The repertoire holds about 230,000 clones, with 16% as singletons. The sample taken for sequencing was naive CD4+ T cells from blood. The source of these receptors is a man aged 25 to 45 with type 1 diabetes.

This clone was seen a handful of times. The J gene is TRBJ2-3, the V gene TRBV2; 7 nucleotides agree with TRBD1. CDR1 is SNHLY, CDR2 FYNNEI, per germline. V lost 6 bases to trimming and J lost 1 base; unmatched junction nucleotides: 7. This CDR3 contains 15 residues. CDR3 in amino acids: CASSLGGQGTDTQYF. The CDR3 DNA reads as TGTGCCAGCAGCCTAGGCGGACAGGGCACAGATACGCAGTATTTT. The whole variable domain, remainder taken from reference TRBV2 and TRBJ2-3, is EPEVTQTPSHQVTQMGQEVILRCVPISNHLYFYWYRQILGQKVEFLVSFYNNEISEKSEIFDDQFSVERPDGSNFTLKIRSTKLEDSAMYFCASSLGGQGTDTQYFGPGTRLTVL.

This clone appeared a few times. This chain connects TRBV2 to TRBJ2-7; D not resolved. The ends were cut back, 3 bases at V and 9 bases at J, with 15 bases in the middle. Germline-derived CDR1 and CDR2 are SNHLY and FYNNEI. The CDR3 is 13 residues long. CDR3 nucleotides: TGTGCCAGCAGTGATGAGGCCGTATCCGGGCAGTACTTC. It encodes CASSDEAVSGQYF. Full variable domain (missing parts from reference TRBV2 and TRBJ2-7): EPEVTQTPSHQVTQMGQEVILRCVPISNHLYFYWYRQILGQKVEFLVSFYNNEISEKSEIFDDQFSVERPDGSNFTLKIRSTKLEDSAMYFCASSDEAVSGQYFGPGTRLTVT.

The V gene is TRBV11-2, the J gene TRBJ2-6; D gene unclear. The CDR3 loop spans 15 amino acids. Germline V CDR1 and CDR2: SGHAT, FQNNGV. The V gene lost 1 base and the J gene lost 0 bases, with 4 bases spanning the gap. CDR3 amino acids: CASSLVVSGANVLTF. DNA of the CDR3: TGTGCCAGCAGCTTAGTGGTCTCTGGGGCCAACGTCCTGACTTTC.

The chain uses TRBV9 and TRBJ2-3; 10 nucleotides line up with TRBD2. The CDR3 runs 16 residues. CDR1 is SGDLS, CDR2 YYNGEE, per germline. Losses at the gene ends were 4 bases for V and 4 bases for J; bases not matched to a gene: 9. The CDR3 coding sequence is TGTGCCAGCAGCCCCAGCCTAGCGGGAGTGGCAGATACGCAGTATTTT. As protein: CASSPSLAGVADTQYF.

This clone has a handful of counts. This rearrangement joins TRBV29-1 to TRBJ2-1; the match to TRBD1 covers 9 bases. The CDR3 consists of 14 residues. Germline V gene lookup returns CDR1 SQVTM and CDR2 ANQGSEA. The J segment lost 10 bases and the V segment lost 3 bases, leaving 10 bases of the junction unmatched. CDR3 sequence reads: CSVDGQGRGLEQFF. In DNA, the CDR3 is TGCAGCGTTGACGGACAGGGGAGAGGATTGGAGCAGTTCTTC.

The chain links TRBV18 to TRBJ2-3; 7 nucleotides align to TRBD2. The CDR3 runs 16 residues. CDR1 is KGHSH and CDR2 is LQKENI in the germline V gene. The ends lost 1 base at V and 4 bases at J; junction bases unmatched: 8. The CDR3 coding sequence is TGTGCCAGCTCACCACGAAGCGGGATTGTCGCAGATACGCAGTATTTT. Translation: CASSPRSGIVADTQYF.

This clone appeared a few times. The chain has TRBV19 and TRBJ1-4; D unclear. Trimming cost V 4 bases and J 10 bases, with 13 bases left between them. The CDR3 contains 13 residues. Germline V gene lookup returns CDR1 LNHDA and CDR2 SQIVND (reference sequence). The CDR3 spells CASSTPGPGKLFF. Here the CDR3 DNA reads TGTGCCAGTAGTACCCCAGGACCCGGAAAACTGTTTTTT. Full variable domain (missing parts from reference TRBV19 and TRBJ1-4): DGGITQSPKYLFRKEGQNVTLSCEQNLNHDAMYWYRQDPGQGLRLIYYSQIVNDFQKGDIAEGYSVSREKKESFPLTVTSAQKNPTAFYLCASSTPGPGKLFFGSGTQLSVL.

The V call is TRBV6-1, the J call TRBJ2-7, with D perhaps matching TRBD2 (5 bases). V lost 1 base and J 0 bases, leaving 10 bases between the germline ends. Germline CDR1 is MNHNS and CDR2 is SASEGT. This CDR3 contains 15 residues. The chain's CDR3 is CASSEEGGYSYEQYF. CDR3 DNA: TGTGCCAGCAGTGAAGAAGGAGGTTACTCCTACGAGCAGTACTTC.

The sample holds a few counts of this clone. The rearrangement uses TRBV29-1 and TRBJ2-7; TRBD2 matches 14 bases. The germline gives CDR1 SQVTM, CDR2 ANQGSEA. This CDR3 is 15 amino acids long. J was trimmed by 1 base and V by 7 bases; bases with no gene match: 6. The CDR3 protein is CSGSGTSGSSYEQYF. CDR3 in DNA: TGCAGCGGATCCGGGACTAGCGGGAGTTCCTACGAGCAGTACTTC.

The chain has TRBV7-9 and TRBJ2-3; no reliable D call. The CDR3 is 12 residues long. Germline values: CDR1 SEHNR, CDR2 FQNEAQ (reference sequence). With 3 bases removed from V and 2 bases from J, the gap between germline ends came to 3 bases. The CDR3 here is CASSFDTDTQYF. The CDR3 DNA sequence: TGTGCCAGCAGCTTCGACACAGATACGCAGTATTTT.

This clone was seen only a few times. Its ends do not fully match the called genes, so a read error is possible. V usage is TRBV11-2 and J usage is TRBJ2-5, with a possible D match to TRBD1 (5 bases). CDR1 and CDR2 (germline): SGHAT, FQNNGV. This CDR3 comprises 14 residues. DNA for the CDR3: TGTGCCAGCAGCTTATCCGTGGTATTACCAGGGTCCCACTTC. Residues: CASSLSVVLPGSHF.

This chain uses TRBV5-4 with TRBJ2-3, with unresolved D. Germline-derived CDR1 and CDR2 are SGHNT and YYREEE (reference sequence). CDR3 size: 14 residues. The germline V and J ends were trimmed by 4 bases and 2 bases, with 11 bases remaining between them. The CDR3 is CASSPWSNTDTQYF. The CDR3 nucleotides are TGTGCCAGCAGCCCATGGTCCAACACAGATACGCAGTATTTT.

V usage is TRBV23-1 and J usage is TRBJ2-3; D unclear. TRBV23-1 is identified as an open reading frame with a role that is uncertain. V was clipped by 4 bases and J by 4 bases, with 9 bases between them. This CDR3 has 13 residues. CDR3 bases: TGCGCCAGCAGTCCCTATTCAGCAGATACGCAGTATTTT. Translated: CASSPYSADTQYF.

V and J are TRBV11-3 and TRBJ2-1; no reliable D call. The V gene lost 2 bases and the J gene lost 5 bases, with 4 bases spanning the gap. Germline V gene data show CDR1 as SGHNT and CDR2 as YENEEA. The length of the CDR3 is 12 residues. The CDR3 DNA is TGTGCCAGCAGCTTACACAACAATGAGCAGTTCTTC. It codes for CASSLHNNEQFF.

This clone was detected only a few times. The chain links TRBV25-1 to TRBJ2-7, with TRBD1 matching over 9 bases. The trim removed 3 bases at V and 3 bases at J, leaving 12 bases unmatched. This CDR3 has 17 amino acids. Germline-derived CDR1 and CDR2 are MGHDK and SYGVNS. CDR3 sequence reads: CASSESTGTGLGYEQYF. CDR3 DNA: TGTGCCAGCAGTGAGAGTACCGGGACAGGGCTAGGCTACGAGCAGTACTTC.

The chain recombines TRBV29-1 with TRBJ2-7, with 9 nucleotides matching TRBD1. The CDR3 totals 13 residues. Trimming took 6 bases from V and 5 from J; bases not matched to a gene: 8. Per the germline V gene, CDR1 is SQVTM and CDR2 is ANQGSEA. The CDR3 sequence: CSVPGQGLDEQYF. Written as DNA, the CDR3 is TGCAGCGTACCGGGACAGGGTCTCGACGAGCAGTACTTC.

This clone was counted between two and nine times. The CDR3 DNA sequence: TGCAGCGTTCGCCGGACAGCCTACACTGAAGCTTTCTTT. This gives the protein CSVRRTAYTEAFF. This chain uses TRBV29-1 with TRBJ1-1; tentatively, D is TRBD1 (6 bases). V was clipped by 5 bases and J by 3 bases, with 13 bases between them. There are 13 residues in the CDR3. Per the germline V gene, CDR1 is SQVTM and CDR2 is ANQGSEA.

This clone was observed a handful of times. This chain uses TRBV6-5 with TRBJ2-7; 9 bases are a match to TRBD2. The J segment lost 3 bases and the V segment lost 0 bases, leaving 6 bases of the junction unmatched. CDR1 MNHEY and CDR2 SVGAGI come from the germline V gene. This CDR3 is built from 16 residues. The CDR3 DNA follows: TGTGCCAGCAGTTACTCGTCTAGCGGGATTTTCTACGAGCAGTACTTC. It encodes CASSYSSSGIFYEQYF.

The chain uses TRBV28 and TRBJ2-7, with 9 bases that match TRBD2. The CDR3 covers 15 residues. With V trimmed by 4 bases and J by 0 bases, 4 bases remained unmatched. In germline, CDR1 is MDHEN, CDR2 SYDVKM. DNA for the CDR3: TGTGCCAGCAGTTATGAGACTAGCGGCTCCTACGAGCAGTACTTC. Translation: CASSYETSGSYEQYF.

This clone came up a few times. V and J are TRBV7-2 and TRBJ2-3, with a tentative D call TRBD2 (5 bases). The CDR3 extends over 15 amino acids. Germline V gene sequence: CDR1 SGHTA, CDR2 FQGNSA. Trimming left V 3 bases short and J 6 bases short, with 16 bases between. The CDR3 nucleotides read TGTGCCAGCAGCTTTGGAGGACCAATGCGGGATACGCAGTATTTT. Its protein is CASSFGGPMRDTQYF.

This clone was observed a few times. The V and J genes are TRBV25-1 and TRBJ2-7; D unclear. Germline values: CDR1 MGHDK, CDR2 SYGVNS. CDR3 length: 15 amino acids. Trimming stripped 2 bases from V and 0 bases from J, with 11 bases between. CDR3 amino acids: CASSEGNTVSYEQYF. In DNA, the CDR3 is TGTGCCAGCAGTGAAGGGAACACAGTCTCCTACGAGCAGTACTTC.

This clone was detected only a few times. The CDR3 sequence is CASSPLAGGPGDTQYF. Written as DNA, the CDR3 is TGTGCCAGCAGTCCCCTAGCGGGAGGGCCGGGGGATACGCAGTATTTT. The chain has TRBV27 and TRBJ2-3, with 12 nucleotides matching TRBD2. Germline lookup yields CDR1 MNHEY and CDR2 SMNVEV (reference sequence). With 5 bases clipped from V and 6 bases from J, the junction kept 9 bases outside the gene matches. This CDR3 spans 16 amino acids.

This rearrangement joins TRBV5-1 to TRBJ2-2; TRBD1 matches 7 bases. V was clipped by 0 bases and J by 3 bases; unmatched bases: 8. The germline CDR1 and CDR2 sequences are SGHRS and YFSETQ. This CDR3 comprises 17 residues. CDR3 amino acids: CASSLGPTGPDTGELFF. The CDR3 DNA reads TGCGCCAGCAGCTTGGGTCCGACAGGGCCCGACACCGGGGAGCTGTTTTTT.

The chain couples TRBV6-6 to TRBJ1-2, with TRBD1 as a possible D gene (6 bases). V was cut by 5 bases and J by 3 bases, with 13 bases left in between. Germline V lookup: CDR1 MNHNY, CDR2 SVGAGI (reference sequence). The CDR3 is 14 amino acids. CDR3 nucleotides: TGTGCCAGCAGTAGGCAGGGGAAGGACTATGGCTACACCTTC. Protein sequence: CASSRQGKDYGYTF.

The chain combines TRBV13 with TRBJ2-2; 12 bases line up with TRBD1. The CDR3 consists of 17 residues. The germline V gene has CDR1 PRHDT and CDR2 FYEKMQ (reference sequence). Trimming took 5 bases from V and 6 from J; bases not matched to a gene: 10. CDR3 in DNA: TGTGCCAGCAGCCCGCATAGGAGGGACAGGGGGCCCGGGGAGCTGTTTTTT. Its protein is CASSPHRRDRGPGELFF.

The V call is TRBV15, the J call TRBJ2-3, with TRBD1 as a possible D gene (6 bases). Trimming removed 0 bases from V and 6 bases from J, with 10 bases in between. CDR1 and CDR2 (germline): LNHNV, YYDKDF (reference sequence). The CDR3 has 14 residues. The CDR3 loop reads CATSREQGGDTQYF. As DNA, the CDR3 is TGTGCCACCAGCAGAGAACAGGGTGGGGATACGCAGTATTTT. The full variable domain, rest sourced from reference TRBV15 and TRBJ2-3, is DAMVIQNPRYQVTQFGKPVTLSCSQTLNHNVMYWYQQKSSQAPKLLFHYYDKDFNNEADTPDNFQSRRPNTSFCFLDIRSPGLGDTAMYLCATSREQGGDTQYFGPGTRLTVL.

With respect to this clone: The sample holds other DNA sequences that translate to the same CDR3. The CDR3 spells CSAGTGGYNEQFF. In nucleotides, the CDR3 is TGCAGCGCGGGGACAGGGGGATACAATGAGCAGTTCTTC. The chain links TRBV29-1 to TRBJ2-1, with TRBD1 matching over 11 bases. Germline V gene sequence: CDR1 SQVTM, CDR2 ANQGSEA. V shed 7 bases and J 4 bases; nucleotides not matched to a gene: 3. The CDR3 has 13 residues.

The CDR3 sequence is CSAWDRLSTNEKLFF. In DNA, the CDR3 is TGCAGCGCCTGGGACAGGCTATCAACTAATGAAAAACTGTTTTTT. J is TRBJ1-4 and V is TRBV29-1; 8 positions agree with TRBD1. This CDR3 spans 15 amino acids. V shed 7 bases and J 0 bases; nucleotides not matched to a gene: 7. The germline gives CDR1 SQVTM, CDR2 ANQGSEA.

This clone was seen a few times. The chain links TRBV4-3 to TRBJ2-7, with D uncertain. The germline CDR1 and CDR2 sequences are LGHNA and YSLEER. This CDR3 comprises 14 residues. V was clipped by 0 bases and J by 1 base, with 7 bases between them. The CDR3 region is CASSQDQSSYEQYF. The CDR3 region has the DNA TGCGCCAGCAGCCAAGATCAATCATCCTACGAGCAGTACTTC.

This clone showed up just a few times. This chain connects TRBV10-3 to TRBJ2-1; D not resolved. The CDR3 consists of 13 residues. The V end lost 10 bases, the J end lost 0 bases, and 10 bases lay between the germline ends. Germline V gene data show CDR1 as ENHRY and CDR2 as SYGVKD. The CDR3, as DNA: TGTGCCAGCGGCACGAGCTCCTACAATGAGCAGTTCTTC. Protein: CASGTSSYNEQFF.

This clone was observed a handful of times. The rearrangement uses TRBV7-9 and TRBJ2-6, with TRBD1 matching over 8 bases. The ends lost 11 bases at V and 0 bases at J; junction bases unmatched: 9. Per germline, CDR1 SEHNR and CDR2 FQNEAQ (reference sequence). The CDR3 sequence is 16 residues long. Here the CDR3 reads CALGGQVSSGANVLTF. CDR3 DNA: TGTGCCCTCGGGGGACAGGTCTCCTCTGGGGCCAACGTCCTGACTTTC.